This record concerns one T cell receptor beta chain sequence. No cognate antigen has been identified for it. Per-base qualities were not stored, and no clone one base away is much larger. The immunoSEQ Assay, a bias-controlled multiplex PCR, was used to amplify TCRbeta CDR3 regions from genomic DNA. The original methods were these. Within the assay, amplification of reference gene primers was used to estimate how many nucleated cells each sample contained. To quantify the absolute abundance of each unique TCRbeta CDR3 rearrangement, sequence reads were collapsed and filtered. For each sample, productive Simpson clonality was calculated as the square root of Simpson's diversity index across productive rearrangements. TCRdb took over this immuneACCESS table, retaining in-frame rearrangements with V and J assigned. Such tables are incomplete; in checked studies, under half of the missing clones stem from an unresolved V gene, and the remainder is unexplained. V and J calls and clone size follow that table, whereas D and trimming were derived from the DNA. The sample has 74,000 or so clones on record, roughly nine tenths of them singletons. The top ten hold roughly 2.7% of the sample.

This record belongs to a study of blood T cell repertoires in COVID-19 (dated by TCRdb to 2018 to 2020). Background on the whole study: Samples covering the acute and convalescent phases of COVID-19 were provided by collaborators in the United States, Italy and Spain. Subjects who had been exposed to COVID-19, were actively infected with it, or had recovered from it provided the deeply sampled blood TCRbeta repertoires that made up the dataset. Samples came from the ongoing ImmuneRACE study (first 160 participants) plus 1,254 subjects from 6 global collaborators. HLA class I and class II types, where available, came from metadata supplied by the sample provider rather than from assay-based typing. The prospective study material was composed of cDNA or gDNA derived from T cells, B-cell-depleted T cells, or PBMCs. A freely available public database, intended as a resource for researchers studying the immune response to SARS-CoV-2, is where the repertoires were released. Sample metadata almost always included a de-identified subject ID, COVID-19 status, age in years and sex. The paper's findings and limits, for the study overall: How much clinical and demographic metadata was included differed by source and by participant, and the metadata was provided uncurated.

Whole blood was collected in K2EDTA tubes by collaborating institutions according to the institutions' own protocols. For TCRbeta analysis, collaborator samples were shipped as frozen whole blood, as isolated PBMCs, or as DNA extracted from either sample type. The V end loses 4 bases and the J end loses 2 bases, and a stretch of 12 bases separates them. The germline V gene sets CDR1 to MGHDK and CDR2 to SYGVNS. The CDR3 sequence holds 14 residues, the cysteine and phenylalanine included. Only CDR3 DNA is held: 42 bases, read in frame from base 1. The sequenced material came from peripheral blood. The sequence links TRBV25-1 to TRBJ2-7; 6 matching bases give a weak D call of TRBD1. The source is a man in his fifties or sixties with acute or convalescent COVID-19. The nucleotide sequence is TGTGCCAGCAGTGGTCCGGACAGAGCCTACGAGCAGTACTTC. This encodes CASSGPDRAYEQYF.